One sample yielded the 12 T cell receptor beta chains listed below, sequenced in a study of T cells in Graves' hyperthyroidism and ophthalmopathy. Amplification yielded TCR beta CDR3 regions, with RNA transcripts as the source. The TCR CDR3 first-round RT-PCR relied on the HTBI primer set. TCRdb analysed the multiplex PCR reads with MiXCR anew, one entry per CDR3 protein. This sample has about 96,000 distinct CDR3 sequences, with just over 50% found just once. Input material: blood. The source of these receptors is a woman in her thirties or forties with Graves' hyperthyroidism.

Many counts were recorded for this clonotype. CDR3 loop: CASSISRAGELFF. As DNA, the CDR3 is TGTGCCAGTAGTATATCTAGGGCCGGGGAGCTGTTTTTT. This rearrangement joins TRBV19 to TRBJ2-2; no definite D call. Germline CDR1 LNHDA, CDR2 SQIVND (reference sequence). The V and J ends lost 2 bases and 6 bases respectively, with 7 bases between them. This CDR3 spans 13 amino acids.

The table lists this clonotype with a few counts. CDR3 sequence: CSVRQGTGQPQHF. DNA for the CDR3: TGCAGCGTACGCCAGGGGACAGGGCAGCCCCAGCATTTT. V gene TRBV29-1 combines with J gene TRBJ1-5, with TRBD1 identical over 9 bases. The V segment lost 6 bases and the J segment 7 bases; nucleotides outside the gene matches: 7. Germline V gene sequence: CDR1 SQVTM, CDR2 ANQGSEA. There are 13 residues in the CDR3.

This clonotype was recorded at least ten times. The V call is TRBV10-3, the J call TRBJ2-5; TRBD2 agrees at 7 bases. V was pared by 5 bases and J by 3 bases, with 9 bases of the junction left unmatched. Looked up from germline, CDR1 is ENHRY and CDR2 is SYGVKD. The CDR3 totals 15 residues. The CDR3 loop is CAISPRASGEETQYF. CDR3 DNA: TGTGCCATCAGTCCCCGGGCTAGCGGCGAAGAGACCCAGTACTTC.

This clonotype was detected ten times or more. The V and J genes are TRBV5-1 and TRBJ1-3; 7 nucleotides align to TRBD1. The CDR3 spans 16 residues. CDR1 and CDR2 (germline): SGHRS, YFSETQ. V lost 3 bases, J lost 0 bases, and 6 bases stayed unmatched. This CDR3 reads CASSSSGGHSGNTIYF. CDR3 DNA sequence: TGCGCCAGCAGCTCCTCAGGGGGACACTCTGGAAACACCATATATTTT.

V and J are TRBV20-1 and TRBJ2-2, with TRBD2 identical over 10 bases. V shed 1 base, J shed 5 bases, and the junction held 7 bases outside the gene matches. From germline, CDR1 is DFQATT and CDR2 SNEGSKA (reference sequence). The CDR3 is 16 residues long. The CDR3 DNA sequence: TGCAGTGCTAGAGCCTCTAGCGGGAGAGGGACCGGGGAGCTGTTTTTT. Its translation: CSARASSGRGTGELFF.

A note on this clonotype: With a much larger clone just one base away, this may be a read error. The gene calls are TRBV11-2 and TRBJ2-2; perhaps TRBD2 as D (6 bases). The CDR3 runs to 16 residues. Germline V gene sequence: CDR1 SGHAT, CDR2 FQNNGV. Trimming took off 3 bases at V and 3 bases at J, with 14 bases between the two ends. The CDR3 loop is CASSLRMTGDTGELFF. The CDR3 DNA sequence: TGTGCCAGCAGCTTGAGGATGACGGGGGACACCGGGGAGCTGTTTTTT.

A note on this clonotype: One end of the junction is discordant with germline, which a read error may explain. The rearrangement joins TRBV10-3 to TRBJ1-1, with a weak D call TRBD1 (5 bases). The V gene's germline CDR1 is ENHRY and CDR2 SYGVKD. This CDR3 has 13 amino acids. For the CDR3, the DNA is TGTGCCATCAGTGACAAGTCAGGGACTGGAGCTCTCTTT. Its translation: CAISDKSGTGALF.

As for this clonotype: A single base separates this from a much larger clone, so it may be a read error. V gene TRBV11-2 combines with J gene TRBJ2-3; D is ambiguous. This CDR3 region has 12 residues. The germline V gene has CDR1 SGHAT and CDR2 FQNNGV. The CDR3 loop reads CASGLGIYTQYF. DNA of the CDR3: TGTGCCAGCGGCTTAGGTATATATACGCAGTATTTT.

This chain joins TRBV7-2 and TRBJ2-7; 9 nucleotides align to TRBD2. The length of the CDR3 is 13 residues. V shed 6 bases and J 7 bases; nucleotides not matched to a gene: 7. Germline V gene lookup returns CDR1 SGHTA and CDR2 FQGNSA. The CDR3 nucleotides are TGTGCCAGCAGTCCCCTAGCGGGATCTGAGCAGTACTTC. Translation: CASSPLAGSEQYF. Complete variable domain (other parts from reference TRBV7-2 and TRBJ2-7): GAGVSQSPSNKVTEKGKDVELRCDPISGHTALYWYRQSLGQGLEFLIYFQGNSAPDKSGLPSDRFSAERTGGSVSTLTIQRTQQEDSAVYLCASSPLAGSEQYFGPGTRLTVT.

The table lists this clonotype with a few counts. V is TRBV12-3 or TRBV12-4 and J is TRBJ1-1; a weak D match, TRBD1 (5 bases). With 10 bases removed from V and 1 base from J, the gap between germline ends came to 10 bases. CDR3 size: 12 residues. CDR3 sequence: CATRGGNTEAFF. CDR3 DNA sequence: TGTGCCACTCGGGGGGGGAACACTGAAGCTTTCTTT.

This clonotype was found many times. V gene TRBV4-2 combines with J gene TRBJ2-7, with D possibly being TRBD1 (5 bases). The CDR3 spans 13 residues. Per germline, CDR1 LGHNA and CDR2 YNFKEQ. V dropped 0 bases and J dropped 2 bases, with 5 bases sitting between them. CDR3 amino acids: CASSQDRAYEQYF. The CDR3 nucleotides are TGTGCCAGCAGCCAAGACAGGGCCTACGAGCAGTACTTC.

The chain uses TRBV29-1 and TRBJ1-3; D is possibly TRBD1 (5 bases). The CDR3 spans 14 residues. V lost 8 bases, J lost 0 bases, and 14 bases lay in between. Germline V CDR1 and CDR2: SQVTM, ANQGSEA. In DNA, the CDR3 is TGCAGCTTAGAGGGGACGGGCTCTGGAAACACCATATATTTT. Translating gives CSLEGTGSGNTIYF.